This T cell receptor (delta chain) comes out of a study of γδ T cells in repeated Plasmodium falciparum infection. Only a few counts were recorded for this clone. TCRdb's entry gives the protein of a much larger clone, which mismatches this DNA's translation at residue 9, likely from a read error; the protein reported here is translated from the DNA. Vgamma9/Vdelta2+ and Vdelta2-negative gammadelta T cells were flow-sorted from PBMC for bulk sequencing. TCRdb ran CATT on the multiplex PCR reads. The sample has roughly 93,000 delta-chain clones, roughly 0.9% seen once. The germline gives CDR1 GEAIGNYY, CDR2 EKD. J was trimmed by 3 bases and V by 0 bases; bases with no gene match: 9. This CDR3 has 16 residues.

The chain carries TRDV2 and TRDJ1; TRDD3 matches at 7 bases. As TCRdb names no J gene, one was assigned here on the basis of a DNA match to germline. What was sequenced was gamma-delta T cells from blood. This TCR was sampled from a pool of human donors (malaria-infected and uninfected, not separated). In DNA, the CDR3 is TGTGCCTGTGACACCGTTACTGGGGAATACGCCGATAAACTCATCTTT. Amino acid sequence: CACDTVTGEYADKLIF.